What follows are 28 T cell receptor beta chains derived from one specimen sequenced in a study of T-cell reconstitution after alpha-beta-depleted transplantation in children. Preparation of the TCRbeta library involved a method that used unique molecular identifiers. TCRdb re-called the PCR reads through MiXCR, storing one row per CDR3 protein. The sample holds 45,000 to 70,000 distinct CDR3 sequences, about 40% seen once. The sequencing here drew on PBMCs, mostly from graft donor cells, taken 360 days after TCRalphabeta/CD19-depleted stem cell transplant. These TCRs come from a male patient aged 10 to 17 who had a stem cell transplant for acute lymphoblastic leukemia, so the T cells may come from the graft donor.

The rearrangement joins TRBV24-1 to TRBJ2-1; D possibly corresponds to TRBD2 (5 bases). The CDR3 has 15 amino acids. Germline lookup yields CDR1 KGHDR and CDR2 SFDVKD. V lost 0 bases and J lost 11, with 16 bases in between. The CDR3 DNA reads as TGTGCCACCAGTGATTTGGGGTCGGGCGGAGGAAAGCAGTTCTTC. It translates to CATSDLGSGGGKQFF.

The rearrangement joins TRBV12-3 or TRBV12-4 to TRBJ1-2; D is uncertain. The CDR3 has 14 amino acids. Trimming took off 6 bases at V and 2 bases at J, with 13 bases between the two ends. The DNA of the CDR3 is TGTGCCAGCAGCCCAAGGGAGGGAAACTATGGCTACACCTTC. Translated, it gives CASSPREGNYGYTF.

The rearrangement joins TRBV7-4 to TRBJ1-1, with 7 bases fitting TRBD1. The V segment lost 4 bases and the J segment 0 bases; nucleotides outside the gene matches: 17. CDR3 length equals 19 residues. Germline V gene data show CDR1 as SGHVT and CDR2 as SQSDAQ. As DNA, the CDR3 is TGTGCCAGCAGCTCACTTTCTTTAAGGGGGCCTCGTGTGAACACTGAAGCTTTCTTT. Encoded protein: CASSSLSLRGPRVNTEAFF.

The CDR3 nucleotides are TGTGCCACCAGCACCCGGGACAGGGCGCCGGATGAGCAGTTCTTC. It specifies CATSTRDRAPDEQFF. The chain carries TRBV15 and TRBJ2-1, with 9 bases matching TRBD1. Germline trimming cut 4 bases from V and 8 bases from J; bases unmatched to any gene: 9. CDR1 and CDR2 from the germline V gene are LNHNV and YYDKDF (reference sequence). This CDR3 is 15 amino acids long.

V usage is TRBV6-5 and J usage is TRBJ2-7, with D hard to call. V was pared by 0 bases and J by 3 bases, with 15 bases between. Germline CDR1 reads MNHEY; CDR2 reads SVGAGI. The CDR3 is 16 amino acids. CDR3 protein: CASSYSIGLSNYEQYF. In DNA form, the CDR3 reads TGTGCCAGCAGTTACTCGATCGGTCTATCCAACTACGAGCAGTACTTC.

The chain couples TRBV10-2 to TRBJ2-5, with D possibly being TRBD2 (5 bases). The V gene's germline CDR1 is WSHSY and CDR2 SAAADI. The V and J ends lost 10 bases and 5 bases respectively, with 14 bases between them. The length of the CDR3 is 12 residues. The CDR3 sequence is CATGSLAETQYF. The CDR3, as DNA: TGCGCCACCGGGTCTTTAGCGGAGACCCAGTACTTC.

V usage is TRBV11-2 and J usage is TRBJ1-5; TRBD1 is a possible D gene (6 bases). The CDR3 contains 16 residues. Per germline, CDR1 SGHAT and CDR2 FQNNGV. Trimming removed 0 bases at V and 5 bases at J, with 14 bases between. This chain's CDR3 is CASSLEIRGFDQPQHF. The CDR3 coding sequence is TGTGCCAGCAGCTTAGAGATCAGGGGTTTCGATCAGCCCCAGCATTTT. The whole variable domain, remainder taken from reference TRBV11-2 and TRBJ1-5, is EAGVAQSPRYKIIEKRQSVAFWCNPISGHATLYWYQQILGQGPKLLIQFQNNGVVDDSQLPKDRFSAERLKGVDSTLKIQPAKLEDSAVYLCASSLEIRGFDQPQHFGDGTRLSIL.

The J gene is TRBJ2-3, the V gene TRBV6-1; tentative D call: TRBD2 (6 bases). The germline gives CDR1 MNHNS, CDR2 SASEGT. Trimming removed 6 bases from V and 8 bases from J, with 18 bases in between. This CDR3 has 14 residues. CDR3 sequence: CASRGDLGSGTQYF. In nucleotides, the CDR3 is TGTGCCAGCAGAGGGGACTTGGGCAGTGGTACGCAGTATTTT.

V and J are TRBV15 and TRBJ1-5, with 7 bases lining up with TRBD1. Germline trimming cut 8 bases from V and 5 bases from J; bases unmatched to any gene: 9. The CDR3 length is 14 residues. Germline V gene lookup returns CDR1 LNHNV and CDR2 YYDKDF (reference sequence). This chain's CDR3 is CATGQQGWDQPQHF. The CDR3 nucleotides are TGTGCCACCGGGCAACAGGGGTGGGATCAGCCCCAGCATTTT.

The chain joins TRBV5-1 to TRBJ2-2; TRBD2 might be the D (5 bases). V was trimmed by 5 bases and J by 2 bases, leaving 10 bases between them. The germline V gene encodes CDR1 SGHRS and CDR2 YFSETQ. CDR3 length: 14 residues. The CDR3 region has the DNA TGCGCCAGCAGGGTGGGAGTAAACACCGGGGAGCTGTTTTTT. Protein sequence: CASRVGVNTGELFF. The whole variable domain, filled in from reference TRBV5-1 and TRBJ2-2, reads KAGVTQTPRYLIKTRGQQVTLSCSPISGHRSVSWYQQTPGQGLQFLFEYFSETQRNKGNFPGRFSGRQFSNSRSEMNVSTLELGDSALYLCASRVGVNTGELFFGEGSRLTVL.

The chain joins TRBV7-2 to TRBJ2-2; 7 bases are a match to TRBD1. J was trimmed by 1 base and V by 3 bases; bases with no gene match: 2. The V gene's germline CDR1 is SGHTA and CDR2 FQGNSA. The CDR3 loop spans 15 amino acids. CDR3 region: CASSLRQGNTGELFF. Written as DNA, the CDR3 is TGTGCCAGCAGCTTGAGACAGGGGAACACCGGGGAGCTGTTTTTT.

The table lists this clonotype with many counts. The genes are TRBV28 and TRBJ2-7; 8 nucleotides match TRBD2. V trimming: 8 bases; J trimming: 1 base; junction bases outside the gene matches: 7. The CDR3 runs 14 residues. The germline CDR1 and CDR2 sequences are MDHEN and SYDVKM. As DNA, the CDR3 is TGTGCCAGCGGGCTAGCGGGCCTTTCCTACGAGCAGTACTTC. Its translation is CASGLAGLSYEQYF.

The chain has TRBV9 and TRBJ2-5, with TRBD2 as a possible D gene (6 bases). CDR1 and CDR2 (germline): SGDLS, YYNGEE. The CDR3 runs to 14 residues. The V gene lost 3 bases and the J gene lost 2 bases, with 11 bases spanning the gap. CDR3 coding DNA: TGTGCCAGCAGCGGAGGGACTCCTCAAGAGACCCAGTACTTC. This gives the protein CASSGGTPQETQYF.

Many counts were recorded for this clonotype. V and J are TRBV5-1 and TRBJ2-7; 8 bases agree with TRBD1. Germline-derived CDR1 and CDR2 are SGHRS and YFSETQ. The CDR3 is 13 amino acids. V lost 2 bases and J lost 6; bases outside the gene matches: 4. The CDR3 DNA sequence: TGCGCCAGCAGCTTATGGACAGGGAGCGAGCAGTACTTC. It specifies CASSLWTGSEQYF.

This clonotype was found a few times. This chain uses TRBV12-3 or TRBV12-4 with TRBJ1-1, with a possible D match to TRBD1 (6 bases). Trimming took off 2 bases at V and 3 bases at J, with 7 bases between the two ends. This CDR3 comprises 13 residues. The CDR3 region has the DNA TGTGCCAGCAGTTTAAGGGGGGACACTGAAGCTTTCTTT. Its translation: CASSLRGDTEAFF.

This clonotype was seen at least ten times. The rearrangement joins TRBV24-1 to TRBJ2-2; D unresolved. The germline V gene has CDR1 KGHDR and CDR2 SFDVKD. V lost 3 bases and J lost 2, with 9 bases in between. The CDR3 spans 15 residues. CDR3 sequence (DNA): TGTGCCACCAGTGATGGGTCAGACAACACCGGGGAGCTGTTTTTT. Encoded protein: CATSDGSDNTGELFF.

This clonotype has ten or more counts. The CDR3 nucleotides are TGTGCCAGCAGCCCCCGCGGCGGCAGGGGACACCTGTCCTACGAGCAGTACTTC. Amino acids: CASSPRGGRGHLSYEQYF. This sequence joins TRBV7-8 and TRBJ2-7, with D perhaps TRBD1 (6 bases). The V end lost 5 bases, the J end lost 1 base, and 24 bases lay between the germline ends. The germline V gene encodes CDR1 SGHVS and CDR2 FQNEAQ. The CDR3 spans 18 residues.

This clonotype was recorded a few times. This chain joins TRBV10-3 and TRBJ2-7; D remains unclear. Germline CDR1 ENHRY, CDR2 SYGVKD. The CDR3 extends over 15 amino acids. The V end was cut by 3 bases, the J end by 2 bases, with 14 bases between. The CDR3 region has the DNA TGTGCCATCAGTGAAGGGCTACCCTCTACCTACGAGCAGTACTTC. Translation: CAISEGLPSTYEQYF.

This clonotype was seen a few times. The rearrangement joins TRBV20-1 to TRBJ2-5; possible D gene TRBD1, 6 bases. V lost 0 bases, J lost 4 bases, and 15 bases lay in between. Germline values: CDR1 DFQATT, CDR2 SNEGSKA (reference sequence). CDR3 length: 15 residues. The CDR3: CSARDHGRGGETQYF. Written as DNA, the CDR3 is TGCAGTGCTAGAGATCATGGCAGGGGCGGAGAGACCCAGTACTTC.

CDR3 residues: CASSVGSSVYEQYF. CDR3 nucleotide sequence: TGTGCCAGCAGCGTAGGTTCCAGCGTCTACGAGCAGTACTTC. This chain connects TRBV9 to TRBJ2-7; the D is unclear. The CDR3 is 14 residues long. Germline CDR1 is SGDLS and CDR2 is YYNGEE. The V end lost 0 bases, the J end lost 3 bases, and 10 bases lay between the germline ends.

This clonotype was counted only a few times. The chain links TRBV7-9 to TRBJ2-7; D may be TRBD1 or TRBD2 (5 bases each). Trimming pared 1 base from V and 3 bases from J, leaving 16 bases between. This CDR3 is 16 amino acids long. CDR1 and CDR2 (germline): SEHNR, FQNEAQ (reference sequence). Written as DNA, the CDR3 is TGTGCCAGCAGCTTAGTAGGGGCAGGGACCCTCTACGAGCAGTACTTC. Protein product: CASSLVGAGTLYEQYF.

This chain links TRBV4-2 with TRBJ2-7, with D perhaps assigned TRBD1 or TRBD2 (5 bases each). Trimming shortened V by 0 bases and J by 3 bases, and 12 bases separated the two germline ends. Germline lookup yields CDR1 LGHNA and CDR2 YNFKEQ. The CDR3 consists of 15 residues. The chain's CDR3 is CASSQEPGSRYEQYF. As DNA, the CDR3 is TGTGCCAGCAGCCAAGAACCAGGGAGCCGCTACGAGCAGTACTTC.

V and J are TRBV11-2 and TRBJ2-5; possible D gene TRBD2, 5 bases. Germline V CDR1 and CDR2: SGHAT, FQNNGV. V lost 1 base and J lost 4, with 16 bases in between. The CDR3 is 16 residues long. The CDR3 protein is CASSLAGKPQIETQYF. The CDR3 DNA follows: TGTGCCAGCAGCTTAGCGGGGAAGCCTCAGATAGAGACCCAGTACTTC.

The chain carries TRBV6-1 and TRBJ1-3; D call uncertain. Trimming removed 8 bases at V and 3 bases at J, with 11 bases between. CDR3 size: 13 residues. Germline assignment: CDR1 MNHNS and CDR2 SASEGT. The CDR3 nucleotides are TGTGCCAGCTGTGTAGGTTTTGGAAACACCATATATTTT. Amino acids: CASCVGFGNTIYF.

The CDR3 bases are TGTGCCAGCAGTTTGGACAGGAGCTCCTACAATGAGCAGTTCTTC. Its protein product is CASSLDRSSYNEQFF. This rearrangement joins TRBV7-3 to TRBJ2-1; the match to TRBD1 covers 7 bases. CDR1 and CDR2 (germline): SGHTA, FQGTGA. The junction had 5 bases not matched to a gene; V was cut back by 6 bases and J by 0 bases. The length of the CDR3 is 15 residues.

The rearrangement joins TRBV3-1 to TRBJ1-1; D is ambiguous. Trimming removed 1 base from V and 7 bases from J, with 13 bases in between. Per the germline V gene, CDR1 is LGHDT and CDR2 is YNNKEL (reference sequence). This CDR3 region has 14 residues. As DNA, the CDR3 is TGTGCCAGCAGCCAAGTTAACCCTGTGGGTGAAGCTTTCTTT. Translation gives CASSQVNPVGEAFF.

The rearrangement links TRBV12-3 or TRBV12-4 to TRBJ2-2; no reliable D call. The V end was cut by 0 bases, the J end by 2 bases, with 7 bases between. The CDR3 spans 15 residues. The CDR3 is CASSLATPNTGELFF. The CDR3 coding sequence is TGTGCCAGCAGTTTAGCCACACCTAACACCGGGGAGCTGTTTTTT.

As DNA, the CDR3 is TGTGCCAGCAGCGATAGTAATCAACCCAATGAGCAGTTCTTC. Translating it yields CASSDSNQPNEQFF. The gene calls are TRBV11-3 and TRBJ2-1; D remains unclear. Germline V gene sequence: CDR1 SGHNT, CDR2 YENEEA. V lost 5 bases and J lost 6, with 14 bases in between. This CDR3 comprises 14 residues.